These 23 T cell receptor beta chains share one sample of origin, sequenced in a study of low-dose radiotherapy and immunotherapy resistance in tumors. Time point described: before trial treatment. Both TCRalpha and TCRbeta chains were reverse transcribed with V-gene-specific primers. The TCRs were subjected to amplification over roughly 18 PCR cycles employing a constant-region primer in conjunction with a V-primer adapter. TCRdb analysed the reads with MiXCR anew, one entry per CDR3 protein. The sample shows tens of thousands of distinct CDR3 sequences, roughly 29% of them seen only once. Sequenced here: PBMCs, sampled before treatment. The receptors here all came from a male donor with rectosigmoid adenocarcinoma.

The genes are TRBV4-1 and TRBJ2-7, with a possible D match to TRBD2 (6 bases). This CDR3 contains 15 residues. Trimming stripped 4 bases from V and 3 bases from J, with 16 bases between. Germline V gives CDR1 MGHRA, CDR2 YSYEKL. CDR3 sequence (DNA): TGCGCCAGCAGCCTAGCGGAACATTCCGGCTACGAGCAGTACTTC. This translates into CASSLAEHSGYEQYF.

This clonotype showed up many times. The rearrangement uses TRBV14 and TRBJ2-2; D is perhaps TRBD1 (5 bases). This CDR3 has 22 amino acids. From germline, CDR1 is SGHDN and CDR2 FVKESK. The V end was cut by 2 bases, the J end by 0 bases, with 28 bases between. CDR3 DNA: TGTGCCAGCAGCCAATCTGTAAGGGGCAGGGCTAAAGACTTACCGAACACCGGGGAGCTGTTTTTT. It is translated as CASSQSVRGRAKDLPNTGELFF.

This clonotype was recorded many times. This chain joins TRBV6-2 or TRBV6-3 and TRBJ2-1; D is uncertain. The CDR3 sequence is 13 residues long. V lost 5 bases and J 8 bases, leaving 13 bases between the germline ends. CDR1 is MNHEY and CDR2 is SVGEGT in the germline V gene. The CDR3: CASSEVPRDEQFF. CDR3 coding DNA: TGTGCCAGCAGTGAAGTTCCACGGGATGAGCAGTTCTTC.

This clonotype was detected ten times or more. This chain joins TRBV28 and TRBJ2-7, with a weak D call TRBD1 (5 bases). Trimming removed 2 bases from V and 5 bases from J, with 13 bases in between. This CDR3 is 14 amino acids long. The germline V gene has CDR1 MDHEN and CDR2 SYDVKM. In DNA, the CDR3 is TGTGCCAGCAGTTTACCAGGGAATCCTCACGAGCAGTACTTC. Translation gives CASSLPGNPHEQYF.

This chain connects TRBV28 to TRBJ2-1; TRBD2 aligns across 7 bases. This CDR3 has 14 residues. Germline lookup yields CDR1 MDHEN and CDR2 SYDVKM. The ends lost 7 bases at V and 9 bases at J; junction bases unmatched: 12. The CDR3 sequence is CASTIGGGVGEQFF. DNA for the CDR3: TGTGCCAGCACCATCGGCGGGGGAGTTGGTGAGCAGTTCTTC.

This clonotype was detected ten times or more. The V call is TRBV28, the J call TRBJ1-2; 7 positions match TRBD1. There are 14 residues in the CDR3. J gave up 5 bases and V 7 bases, and 10 bases lay outside the gene matches. Germline V gives CDR1 MDHEN, CDR2 SYDVKM. This CDR3 is CASTLTGTVYGYTF. The CDR3 bases are TGTGCCAGCACCTTGACCGGGACAGTATATGGCTACACCTTC.

This clonotype has a count of ten or more. The J gene is TRBJ2-4, the V gene TRBV7-2; a possible D gene is TRBD2 (6 bases). The germline CDR1 and CDR2 sequences are SGHTA and FQGNSA. Trimming cost V 5 bases and J 7 bases, with 18 bases left between them. This CDR3 is built from 15 residues. For the CDR3, the DNA is TGTGCCAGCAGCCGCTCGGGGGTGGTAGTCAACATTCAGTACTTC. Its protein is CASSRSGVVVNIQYF.

The genes are TRBV9 and TRBJ2-1; 14 bases match TRBD2. The germline CDR1 and CDR2 sequences are SGDLS and YYNGEE. J gave up 6 bases and V 8 bases, and 4 bases lay outside the gene matches. There are 14 residues in the CDR3. The CDR3 is CARTSGGGINEQFF. The CDR3 region has the DNA TGTGCCAGGACTAGCGGGGGGGGAATCAATGAGCAGTTCTTC.

This clonotype has only a few counts. This sequence joins TRBV20-1 and TRBJ2-7, with D tentatively TRBD1 (6 bases). In germline, CDR1 is DFQATT, CDR2 SNEGSKA (reference sequence). V dropped 6 bases and J dropped 1 base, with 19 bases sitting between them. The CDR3 runs 15 residues. CDR3 sequence (DNA): TGCAGTGCCCGGCCTAACAGGGCTGGTTCCTACGAGCAGTACTTC. Translation gives CSARPNRAGSYEQYF.

This clonotype was recorded once. A read error is likely here: a far larger clone is one base away. The gene calls are TRBV6-1 and TRBJ1-1; D unresolved. V lost 6 bases and J lost 5, with 19 bases in between. CDR3 length equals 15 residues. Germline-derived CDR1 and CDR2 are MNHNS and SASEGT. The DNA of the CDR3 is TGTGCCAGCAGCCCCGGCAAGGGCGTTGGGACTGAAGCTTTCTTT. Encoded protein: CASSPGKGVGTEAFF.

This clonotype was observed many times. The chain couples TRBV19 to TRBJ1-2; 7 nucleotides line up with TRBD1. The germline V gene has CDR1 LNHDA and CDR2 SQIVND (reference sequence). Trimming took 1 base from V and 4 from J; bases not matched to a gene: 9. The CDR3 is 16 residues long. The CDR3 here is CASSIGSGQTGYGYTF. The CDR3 nucleotides read TGTGCCAGTAGTATAGGGTCGGGACAGACCGGCTATGGCTACACCTTC.

With respect to this clonotype: One base separates it from a far larger clone, so it is likely a read error. The rearrangement links TRBV29-1 to TRBJ2-7; D ambiguous. The CDR3 runs to 10 residues. The V gene's germline CDR1 is SQVTM and CDR2 ANQGSEA. The V gene lost 1 base and the J gene lost 7 bases, with 5 bases spanning the gap. CDR3 loop: CSVEVNEQYF. The CDR3 coding sequence is TGCAGCGTTGAAGTCAATGAGCAGTACTTC.

This clonotype was seen repeatedly, ten times or more. The chain employs TRBV7-2 and TRBJ2-1, with TRBD1 identical over 9 bases. The germline V gene encodes CDR1 SGHTA and CDR2 FQGNSA. Trimming at V came to 1 base and at J to 6 bases, leaving 4 bases not matched to a gene. The CDR3 covers 15 residues. DNA of the CDR3: TGTGCCAGCAGCTTAGACGGACAGGGGCGCAATGAGCAGTTCTTC. Protein: CASSLDGQGRNEQFF. Looking up the rest from reference TRBV7-2 and TRBJ2-1 gives the full variable domain: GAGVSQSPSNKVTEKGKDVELRCDPISGHTALYWYRQSLGQGLEFLIYFQGNSAPDKSGLPSDRFSAERTGGSVSTLTIQRTQQEDSAVYLCASSLDGQGRNEQFFGPGTRLTVL.

This clonotype was seen at least ten times. The rearrangement links TRBV19 to TRBJ2-4, with TRBD2 identical over 7 bases. The CDR3 length is 16 residues. V was clipped by 3 bases and J by 2 bases; unmatched bases: 7. CDR1 and CDR2 (germline): LNHDA, SQIVND (reference sequence). The CDR3 reads CASSIEGRETKNIQYF. As DNA, the CDR3 is TGTGCCAGTAGTATTGAGGGGAGGGAAACCAAAAACATTCAGTACTTC.

The chain uses TRBV7-8 and TRBJ1-1, with D perhaps matching TRBD1 (5 bases). There are 15 residues in the CDR3. Germline lookup yields CDR1 SGHVS and CDR2 FQNEAQ. The V gene lost 3 bases and the J gene lost 1 base, with 12 bases spanning the gap. The CDR3 coding sequence is TGTGCCAGCAGCTTCAGGGAGCTGGGGAACACTGAAGCTTTCTTT. Translating it yields CASSFRELGNTEAFF.

Ten or more counts support this clonotype. The gene calls are TRBV3-1 and TRBJ1-1, with D hard to call. The CDR3 is 14 residues long. V lost 6 bases and J 2 bases, leaving 13 bases between the germline ends. Germline CDR1 reads LGHDT; CDR2 reads YNNKEL (reference sequence). Here the CDR3 reads CASRARDGNTEAFF. CDR3 sequence (DNA): TGTGCCAGCAGGGCGAGAGACGGAAACACTGAAGCTTTCTTT.

This clonotype was found many times. This sequence joins TRBV28 and TRBJ2-3; the match to TRBD2 covers 9 bases. CDR3 size: 16 residues. V was clipped by 7 bases and J by 2 bases; unmatched bases: 10. The germline gives CDR1 MDHEN, CDR2 SYDVKM. In DNA, the CDR3 is TGTGCCAGCAAATTGGGACTAGCAACCAACACAGATACGCAGTATTTT. Its protein product is CASKLGLATNTDTQYF.

This clonotype was counted ten times or more. V gene TRBV2 combines with J gene TRBJ2-3; 7 bases match TRBD2. The CDR3 runs to 10 residues. The trim removed 7 bases at V and 12 bases at J, leaving 4 bases unmatched. The germline gives CDR1 SNHLY, CDR2 FYNNEI. The CDR3 sequence: CASTLAAQYF. The CDR3 nucleotides are TGTGCCAGCACCCTAGCGGCTCAGTATTTT.

This clonotype was found a few times. V is TRBV7-2 and J is TRBJ2-3; D is ambiguous. The CDR3 loop spans 16 amino acids. The V gene lost 5 bases and the J gene lost 5 bases, with 20 bases spanning the gap. CDR1 is SGHTA, CDR2 FQGNSA, per germline. CDR3 sequence: CASSARGSLSGDTQYF. CDR3 sequence (DNA): TGTGCCAGCAGCGCCCGCGGCTCCCTCTCGGGAGATACGCAGTATTTT.

CDR3 coding DNA: TGTGCCATCAGTGACCCGGGTGGGGGGCCTAGCAATCAGCCCCAGCATTTT. Its protein product is CAISDPGGGPSNQPQHF. The chain joins TRBV10-3 to TRBJ1-5; D perhaps matches TRBD1 (6 bases). Germline V gene data show CDR1 as ENHRY and CDR2 as SYGVKD. The V gene lost 3 bases and the J gene lost 0 bases, with 15 bases spanning the gap. The CDR3 is 17 residues long.

The chain combines TRBV6-5 with TRBJ2-1; D is possibly TRBD2 (5 bases). V dropped 7 bases and J dropped 6 bases, with 19 bases sitting between them. The CDR3 covers 15 residues. CDR1 and CDR2 (germline): MNHEY, SVGAGI. DNA for the CDR3: TGTGCCAGCACCCCCCGGGCCGAAGGAGGCAATGAGCAGTTCTTC. This gives the protein CASTPRAEGGNEQFF.

This clonotype appeared many times. The rearrangement uses TRBV7-9 and TRBJ1-1; D is perhaps TRBD1 (5 bases). The germline V gene encodes CDR1 SEHNR and CDR2 FQNEAQ (reference sequence). The CDR3 spans 12 residues. Deletions cut 1 base from V and 8 bases from J, with 8 bases between. The CDR3 DNA follows: TGTGCCAGCAGCTTAGTGACAGCCGAAGCTTTCTTT. It encodes CASSLVTAEAFF.

This clonotype was recorded many times. Germline and junction disagree at one end, which may indicate a read error. The V gene is TRBV28, the J gene TRBJ2-7; TRBD1 matches at 9 bases. Germline CDR1 is MDHEN and CDR2 is SYDVKM. This CDR3 region has 16 residues. CDR3 sequence reads: CATSDSGQGHSYEQYF. CDR3 coding DNA: TGTGCCACCAGTGACTCCGGACAGGGGCACTCCTACGAGCAGTACTTC.